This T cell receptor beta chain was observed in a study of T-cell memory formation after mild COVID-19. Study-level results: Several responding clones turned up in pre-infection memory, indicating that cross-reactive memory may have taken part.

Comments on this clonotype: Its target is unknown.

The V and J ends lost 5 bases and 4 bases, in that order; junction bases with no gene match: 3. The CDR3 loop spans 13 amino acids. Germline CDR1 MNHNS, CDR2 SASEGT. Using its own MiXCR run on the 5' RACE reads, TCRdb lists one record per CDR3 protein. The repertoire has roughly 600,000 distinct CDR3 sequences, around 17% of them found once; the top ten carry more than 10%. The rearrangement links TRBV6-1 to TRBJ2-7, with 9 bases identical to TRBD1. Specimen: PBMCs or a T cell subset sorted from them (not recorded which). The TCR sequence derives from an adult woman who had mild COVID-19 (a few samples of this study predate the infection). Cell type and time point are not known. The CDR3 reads CASSRDREYEQYF. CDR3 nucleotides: TGTGCCAGCAGTCGGGACAGGGAATACGAGCAGTACTTC.